The 9 T cell receptor beta chains listed next were all sequenced from one sample in a study of blood T cell repertoires in COVID-19. Measured with immunoSEQ multiplex PCR; TCRdb has only the in-frame clones, and not every one. The data hold tens of thousands of clones, with around 90% observed a single time. Sequencing used peripheral blood. Receptors were obtained from a woman in her 50s with active or convalescent COVID-19.

The V gene is TRBV5-1, the J gene TRBJ1-5, with 7 bases aligning to TRBD1. J gave up 6 bases and V 9 bases, and 9 bases lay outside the gene matches. Germline V lookup: CDR1 SGHRS, CDR2 YFSETQ. CDR3 size: 13 residues. Written as DNA, the CDR3 is TGCGCCACCTCAATCCAGGGGGGTCAGCCCCAGCATTTT. It encodes CATSIQGGQPQHF.

The rearrangement links TRBV4-2 to TRBJ2-7, with D unresolved. Germline CDR1 and CDR2: LGHNA and YNFKEQ. The CDR3 has 13 residues. Trimming pared 0 bases from V and 6 bases from J, leaving 9 bases between. CDR3: CASSQDVASEQYF. The CDR3 region has the DNA TGTGCCAGCAGCCAAGATGTGGCCTCCGAGCAGTACTTC.

The V call is TRBV5-5, the J call TRBJ1-6, with D unresolved. The CDR3 spans 16 residues. In germline, CDR1 is SGHKS, CDR2 YYEKEE (reference sequence). Deletions cut 0 bases from V and 8 bases from J, with 15 bases between. CDR3 sequence: CASSLAIGGLYSPLHF. CDR3 bases: TGTGCCAGCAGCTTGGCCATTGGTGGGCTGTATTCACCCCTCCACTTT.

The chain employs TRBV29-1 and TRBJ1-3, with 8 bases aligning to TRBD1. V was clipped by 5 bases and J by 4 bases; unmatched bases: 7. This CDR3 is 14 amino acids long. The germline gives CDR1 SQVTM, CDR2 ANQGSEA. In nucleotides, the CDR3 is TGCAGCGTTCTCGGGACAGGAACGGGAAACACCATATATTTT. Its translation: CSVLGTGTGNTIYF.

The sample holds one count of this clone. This chain connects TRBV6-5 to TRBJ2-7; 8 bases match TRBD1. Germline CDR1 and CDR2: MNHEY and SVGAGI. The V segment lost 5 bases and the J segment 2 bases; nucleotides outside the gene matches: 5. The CDR3 runs to 14 residues. The CDR3 DNA reads as TGTGCCAGCAGTAACAGGGGGGCGGCCTACGAGCAGTACTTC. As protein: CASSNRGAAYEQYF.

The rearrangement joins TRBV6-5 to TRBJ2-5, with 9 bases lining up with TRBD1. Looked up from germline, CDR1 is MNHEY and CDR2 is SVGAGI. V lost 1 base, J lost 7 bases, and 4 bases stayed unmatched. The CDR3 totals 14 residues. CDR3 region: CASSYLQGAGTQYF. CDR3 DNA sequence: TGTGCCAGCAGTTACTTACAGGGGGCTGGGACCCAGTACTTC.

V usage is TRBV9 and J usage is TRBJ1-4, with 7 bases aligning to TRBD1. This CDR3 has 15 residues. The V gene end was trimmed by 3 bases and the J gene end by 4 bases; junction bases not matched to a gene: 6. Looked up from germline, CDR1 is SGDLS and CDR2 is YYNGEE. The CDR3 is CASSARGGVNEKLFF. CDR3 coding DNA: TGTGCCAGCAGCGCGCGAGGGGGCGTTAATGAAAAACTGTTTTTT.

This chain joins TRBV5-4 and TRBJ2-7; the D gene is possibly TRBD1 (5 bases). CDR1 is SGHNT and CDR2 is YYREEE in the germline V gene (reference sequence). V lost 4 bases and J lost 2, with 16 bases in between. The CDR3 is 15 residues long. CDR3 loop: CASSGTGSRAYEQYF. The CDR3 DNA follows: TGTGCCAGCAGCGGAACCGGCAGCAGGGCCTACGAGCAGTACTTC.

The chain links TRBV28 to TRBJ2-1; TRBD1 matches 7 bases. The germline gives CDR1 MDHEN, CDR2 SYDVKM. The CDR3 has 13 residues. Trimming cost V 5 bases and J 9 bases; bases outside gene matches: 7. CDR3 nucleotides: TGTGCCAGCAGTCCTTCGGACAGGTCTGAGCAGTTCTTC. Residues: CASSPSDRSEQFF.